This TCR beta chain was documented in a study of shared clonotypes between healthy human individuals. General observations from the study: In general, naive subsets displayed greater estimated richness than memory subsets did. Clonotype sharing across four donors was observed for 4% to 6.5% of naive CD4 clonotypes.

Clones were sequenced by immunoSEQ multiplex PCR, and TCRdb holds only the in-frame ones, with some missing. The data contain roughly 890,000 clones, 90% to 95% of them singletons. In the naive CD8 group, cells lacked CD45RO and were positively selected for CCR7, so terminally differentiated effector memory CD45RA+ cells were left out. Adults of Caucasian background living in Nashville, Tennessee made up all donors. Worth noting for this clone: The antigen is unknown.

Germline V CDR1 and CDR2: SNHLY, FYNNEI. Trimming stripped 10 bases from V and 0 bases from J, with 22 bases between. This CDR3 has 16 amino acids. The origin of this receptor is a young man in good health. The gene calls are TRBV2 and TRBJ2-7, with D possibly matching TRBD1 (5 bases). The sample taken for sequencing was naive CD8+ T cells sorted from blood. This CDR3 reads CATQFPGTGSSYEQYF. CDR3 in DNA: TGTGCCACCCAATTCCCGGGTACAGGCAGCTCCTACGAGCAGTACTTC.